This is a list of T cell receptor beta chains from one sample in a study of blood T cells in healthy people across ages. TCRdb ran MiXCR on the 5' RACE reads and lists one entry per CDR3 protein. The sample carries 780,000 or so distinct CDR3 sequences, roughly 53% recorded once. Sequenced sample: blood. The receptor set was obtained from an elderly man in good health. The CDR3 runs from the conserved cysteine through the conserved F or W. Fields, in order: D gene, clone size, V gene, J gene, CDR3 protein, CDR3 DNA. The D gene is left open where the match is weak. A row's size may be missing; if present it is once, few, many or a size class.

D: TRBD2; size: few; V: TRBV7-2; J: TRBJ2-7; CDR3: CASSLGGGSTRYEQYF; DNA: TGTGCCAGCAGCTTAGGGGGCGGGAGCACTCGCTACGAGCAGTACTTC
D: TRBD2; size: -; V: TRBV24-1; J: TRBJ2-7; CDR3: CATSAPRAGGHYEQYF; DNA: TGTGCCACCAGTGCCCCCCGAGCGGGAGGTCACTACGAGCAGTACTTC
D: -; size: -; V: TRBV5-6; J: TRBJ2-3; CDR3: CASSLPGRLSTDTQYF; DNA: TGTGCCAGCAGCCTACCGGGACGGCTAAGCACAGATACGCAGTATTTT
D: -; size: many; V: TRBV7-3; J: TRBJ2-1; CDR3: CASSLTGSYNEQFF; DNA: TGTGCCAGCAGCTTAACCGGGTCCTACAATGAGCAGTTCTTC
D: TRBD1; size: -; V: TRBV24-1; J: TRBJ1-5; CDR3: CATSDSQGASNQPQHF; DNA: TGTGCCACCAGTGATTCACAGGGGGCTAGCAATCAGCCCCAGCATTTT
D: -; size: -; V: TRBV27; J: TRBJ2-7; CDR3: CASSLSYSTETRYF; DNA: TGTGCCAGCAGTTTATCGTATTCAACAGAGACCCGGTACTTC
D: -; size: -; V: TRBV20-1; J: TRBJ2-1; CDR3: CSARVEIEQFF; DNA: TGCAGTGCTAGAGTTGAGATTGAGCAGTTCTTC
D: TRBD2; size: -; V: TRBV6-2/TRBV6-3; J: TRBJ2-3; CDR3: CASTAGGLGHRYAYF; DNA: TGTGCCAGCACGGCGGGAGGCCTAGGGCACAGATACGCGTATTTT
D: TRBD1; size: -; V: TRBV5-1; J: TRBJ1-2; CDR3: CASSTEQGIHGYTF; DNA: TGCGCCAGCAGCACGGAACAGGGGATCCATGGCTACACCTTC
D: TRBD1; size: few; V: TRBV4-2; J: TRBJ1-2; CDR3: CASSHSGQGGDGYTF; DNA: TGTGCCAGCAGCCACTCAGGACAGGGAGGGGATGGCTACACCTTC
D: -; size: -; V: TRBV6-1; J: TRBJ1-2; CDR3: CASSEGGRGGYTF; DNA: TGTGCCAGCAGTGAAGGAGGGAGGGGGGGCTACACCTTC
D: TRBD2; size: -; V: TRBV6-6; J: TRBJ2-7; CDR3: CASSLPSGFSYEQYF; DNA: TGTGCCAGCAGTCTACCTAGCGGGTTTTCCTACGAGCAGTACTTC
D: TRBD1; size: -; V: TRBV27; J: TRBJ2-1; CDR3: CASSSHRGVYNEQFF; DNA: TGTGCCAGCAGTTCACACAGGGGGGTCTACAATGAGCAGTTCTTC
D: -; size: -; V: TRBV3-1; J: TRBJ1-1; CDR3: CASSQGGGYTEAFF; DNA: TGTGCCAGCAGCCAAGGGGGGGGATACACTGAAGCTTTCTTT
D: -; size: once; V: TRBV29-1; J: TRBJ2-5; CDR3: CSVKQTRSETQYF; DNA: TGCAGCGTAAAACAAACTAGGAGTGAGACCCAGTACTTC
D: -; size: -; V: TRBV7-9; J: TRBJ2-2; CDR3: CASSFRTTNTGELFF; DNA: TGTGCCAGCAGCTTCAGGACAACGAACACCGGGGAGCTGTTTTTT
D: -; size: once; V: TRBV28; J: TRBJ2-1; CDR3: CASSLAAIRLETQFF; DNA: TGTGCCAGCAGTCTCGCCGCGATCAGGCTAGAGACCCAGTTCTTC
D: -; size: few; V: TRBV2; J: TRBJ1-1; CDR3: CASSVQRGNTEAFF; DNA: TGTGCCAGCAGTGTACAAAGGGGGAACACTGAAGCTTTCTTT
D: -; size: -; V: TRBV6-6; J: TRBJ1-2; CDR3: CASSLGDAPLYGYTF; DNA: TGTGCCAGCAGTCTGGGGGACGCCCCCCTCTATGGCTACACCTTC
D: -; size: -; V: TRBV7-8; J: TRBJ2-1; CDR3: CASSFAASETQFF; DNA: TGTGCCAGCAGCTTCGCTGCGTCTGAGACCCAGTTCTTC
D: TRBD2; size: -; V: TRBV14; J: TRBJ2-7; CDR3: CASSQLGGYEQYF; DNA: TGTGCCAGCAGCCAACTGGGAGGGTACGAGCAGTACTTC
D: -; size: many; V: TRBV20-1; J: TRBJ2-1; CDR3: CGTNRGEQFF; DNA: TGCGGAACGAATAGGGGTGAGCAGTTCTTC
D: -; size: few; V: TRBV2; J: TRBJ2-1; CDR3: CASSAAPWDEQFF; DNA: TGTGCCAGCAGTGCAGCCCCATGGGATGAGCAGTTCTTC
D: TRBD1; size: -; V: TRBV5-1; J: TRBJ1-4; CDR3: CASSPAPGQGNEKLFF; DNA: TGCGCCAGCAGCCCCGCCCCGGGACAGGGGAATGAAAAACTGTTTTTT
D: TRBD1; size: few; V: TRBV7-2; J: TRBJ1-2; CDR3: CASSFSVAGGYGYTF; DNA: TGTGCCAGCAGCTTCTCTGTGGCAGGGGGCTATGGCTACACCTTC
D: TRBD2; size: many; V: TRBV7-9; J: TRBJ2-1; CDR3: CASSWGTSGSSYNEQFF; DNA: TGTGCCAGCAGCTGGGGGACTAGCGGAAGCTCCTACAATGAGCAGTTCTTC
D: TRBD2; size: -; V: TRBV29-1; J: TRBJ2-7; CDR3: CSVEVLAGTGEQYF; DNA: TGCAGCGTTGAAGTACTAGCGGGAACGGGCGAGCAGTACTTC
D: TRBD2; size: few; V: TRBV12-3/TRBV12-4; J: TRBJ2-3; CDR3: CASSPGLAGVPDTQYF; DNA: TGTGCCAGCAGCCCCGGACTAGCGGGAGTTCCAGATACGCAGTATTTT
D: -; size: -; V: TRBV2; J: TRBJ1-1; CDR3: CASSEGVNTEAFF; DNA: TGTGCCAGCAGTGAAGGTGTGAACACTGAAGCTTTCTTT
D: TRBD2; size: few; V: TRBV13; J: TRBJ2-3; CDR3: CASSPLAGVIADTQYF; DNA: TGTGCCAGCAGCCCCCTAGCGGGAGTGATCGCAGATACGCAGTATTTT
D: -; size: few; V: TRBV7-2; J: TRBJ1-4; CDR3: CASGRVLNEKLFF; DNA: TGTGCCAGCGGCCGGGTCCTGAATGAAAAACTGTTTTTT
D: TRBD1; size: -; V: TRBV6-6; J: TRBJ2-1; CDR3: CASSRTGTGFLNEQFF; DNA: TGTGCCAGCAGTCGGACCGGGACAGGGTTTTTGAATGAGCAGTTCTTC
D: -; size: -; V: TRBV29-1; J: TRBJ1-6; CDR3: CSVRGRAHNSPLHF; DNA: TGCAGCGTTAGGGGCCGGGCCCATAATTCACCCCTCCACTTT
D: -; size: -; V: TRBV6-5; J: TRBJ2-5; CDR3: CASSNGVGYEQYF; DNA: TGTGCCAGCAGCAACGGGGTAGGGTATGAGCAGTACTTC
D: -; size: -; V: TRBV5-4; J: TRBJ2-5; CDR3: CASSSTETQYF; DNA: TGTGCCAGCAGCTCCACCGAGACCCAGTACTTC
D: -; size: -; V: TRBV27; J: TRBJ2-4; CDR3: CASSLNGLAKNIQYF; DNA: TGTGCCAGCAGTTTAAATGGTTTAGCCAAAAACATTCAGTACTTC
D: TRBD1; size: -; V: TRBV7-8; J: TRBJ2-1; CDR3: CASSFMTGVGWAGEQFF; DNA: TGTGCCAGCAGCTTTATGACAGGGGTGGGTTGGGCAGGTGAGCAGTTCTTC
D: TRBD2; size: few; V: TRBV12-3/TRBV12-4; J: TRBJ2-5; CDR3: CASSPGRAVRETQYF; DNA: TGTGCCAGCAGCCCTGGGAGGGCAGTTAGGGAGACCCAGTACTTC
D: TRBD2; size: few; V: TRBV7-6; J: TRBJ2-3; CDR3: CASSLGLASTDTQYF; DNA: TGTGCCAGCAGCTTAGGACTAGCGAGCACAGATACGCAGTATTTT
D: TRBD2; size: -; V: TRBV6-4; J: TRBJ2-5; CDR3: CASSVVLAGEGYEQYF; DNA: TGTGCCAGCAGTGTCGTACTAGCGGGAGAGGGCTATGAGCAGTACTTC
D: TRBD2; size: many; V: TRBV5-1; J: TRBJ2-5; CDR3: CASSGTSSETQYF; DNA: TGCGCCAGCAGCGGGACTAGTAGTGAGACCCAGTACTTC
D: -; size: -; V: TRBV11-2; J: TRBJ1-2; CDR3: CASSNRPADRYYGYTF; DNA: TGTGCCAGCAGCAATCGGCCCGCCGACAGATACTATGGCTACACCTTC